Presented here are 30 T cell receptor beta chains from one specimen sequenced in a study of cytomegalovirus exposure and HLA in healthy donors. PCR was performed using 60 Vbeta and 13 Jbeta primers. Assay: immunoSEQ multiplex PCR; the TCRdb copy retains only in-frame clones and omits some. The table includes some 94,000 clones, approximately 70% detected once. The sample taken for sequencing was PBMCs. Receptors originate from a man in his fifties in good health and CMV-seronegative.

This chain connects TRBV4-3 to TRBJ2-1; possible D gene TRBD2, 6 bases. The CDR3 runs to 17 residues. Deletions cut 0 bases from V and 3 bases from J, with 15 bases between. Germline loops: CDR1 LGHNA, CDR2 YSLEER. CDR3 amino acids: CASSQESKRLVYNEQFF. For the CDR3, the DNA is TGCGCCAGCAGCCAAGAATCAAAGCGACTAGTCTACAATGAGCAGTTCTTC.

V is TRBV9 and J is TRBJ2-3; maybe TRBD2 (6 bases). This CDR3 has 14 amino acids. Germline loops: CDR1 SGDLS, CDR2 YYNGEE. The V end lost 3 bases, the J end lost 3 bases, and 11 bases lay between the germline ends. CDR3 sequence: CASSASVGTDTQYF. The CDR3 DNA reads as TGTGCCAGCAGCGCTAGCGTGGGGACAGATACGCAGTATTTT.

This chain joins TRBV9 and TRBJ2-3, with 7 bases identical to TRBD2. Trimming took 4 bases from V and 1 from J; bases not matched to a gene: 9. The CDR3 has 16 amino acids. Germline V lookup: CDR1 SGDLS, CDR2 YYNGEE. In DNA, the CDR3 is TGTGCCAGCAGCTTAGCCCCTAGCGGCGGCACAGATACGCAGTATTTT. Translated: CASSLAPSGGTDTQYF.

The V gene is TRBV4-3, the J gene TRBJ1-2; no definite D call. Deletions cut 0 bases from V and 7 bases from J, with 15 bases between. The CDR3 totals 15 residues. Germline V gives CDR1 LGHNA, CDR2 YSLEER. The CDR3 DNA sequence: TGCGCCAGCAGCCAAGAGAGCGGATCCACAACTGGCTACACCTTC. It is translated as CASSQESGSTTGYTF.

The CDR3 DNA reads as TGCGCCAGCAGCCAAGAAGGGCTAGCGGGGGACGAGCAGTACTTC. Amino acids: CASSQEGLAGDEQYF. The V gene is TRBV4-3, the J gene TRBJ2-7; TRBD2 matches 10 bases. The CDR3 has 15 amino acids. The V and J ends lost 0 bases and 5 bases, in that order; junction bases with no gene match: 4. The germline V gene encodes CDR1 LGHNA and CDR2 YSLEER.

The gene calls are TRBV6-5 and TRBJ2-7, with TRBD1 matching 8 bases. The CDR3 runs 15 residues. Trimming at V came to 6 bases and at J to 4 bases, leaving 11 bases not matched to a gene. The V gene's germline CDR1 is MNHEY and CDR2 SVGAGI. As DNA, the CDR3 is TGTGCCAGCAGAGGCGGACAGGGATGGACGTACGAGCAGTACGTC. It specifies CASRGGQGWTYEQYV.

The rearrangement uses TRBV11-3 and TRBJ2-1; a weak D match, TRBD2 (6 bases). The CDR3 consists of 16 residues. Germline CDR1 SGHNT, CDR2 YENEEA. Trimming left V 5 bases short and J 0 bases short, with 14 bases between. The CDR3 sequence: CASSARRASSYNEQFF. For the CDR3, the DNA is TGTGCCAGCAGCGCTAGGAGGGCGAGCTCCTACAATGAGCAGTTCTTC.

The chain uses TRBV6-6 and TRBJ1-5; 11 positions agree with TRBD1. V lost 4 bases and J lost 3; bases outside the gene matches: 5. Germline CDR1 and CDR2: MNHNY and SVGAGI (reference sequence). The CDR3 length is 16 residues. CDR3 bases: TGTGCCAGCAGTTCCGGGACAGGGGGACTCAATCAGCCCCAGCATTTT. Its translation: CASSSGTGGLNQPQHF.

The chain couples TRBV4-3 to TRBJ2-7; 8 bases are a match to TRBD1. This CDR3 region has 14 residues. Germline loops: CDR1 LGHNA, CDR2 YSLEER. J gave up 6 bases and V 1 base, and 5 bases lay outside the gene matches. The CDR3 region is CASSQVNRGSEQYF. For the CDR3, the DNA is TGCGCCAGCAGCCAAGTTAACAGGGGGTCCGAGCAGTACTTC.

The V gene is TRBV13, the J gene TRBJ2-7; 8 nucleotides align to TRBD2. Per the germline V gene, CDR1 is PRHDT and CDR2 is FYEKMQ (reference sequence). This CDR3 region has 14 residues. V was clipped by 8 bases and J by 4 bases; unmatched bases: 10. In DNA form, the CDR3 reads TGTGCCAGCGGCACGGCAGGCGGGGGGTACGAGCAGTACTTC. Amino acid sequence: CASGTAGGGYEQYF.

The chain employs TRBV20-1 and TRBJ1-1, with no clear D. V lost 5 bases, J lost 9 bases, and 13 bases lay in between. This CDR3 has 11 residues. Germline CDR1 and CDR2: DFQATT and SNEGSKA (reference sequence). The CDR3 nucleotides are TGCAGTGCTGGGGAGAGGGCACAAGCTTTCTTT. Protein sequence: CSAGERAQAFF.

The rearrangement uses TRBV5-4 and TRBJ2-1; a weak D match, TRBD2 (6 bases). The CDR3 has 15 amino acids. Germline values: CDR1 SGHNT, CDR2 YYREEE (reference sequence). V lost 2 bases to trimming and J lost 1 base, with 10 bases between them. For the CDR3, the DNA is TGTGCCAGCAGCTTTTCGGCGGGGTCCTACAATGAGCAGTTCTTC. Its protein product is CASSFSAGSYNEQFF.

In this sample, this clone turned up a few times. The chain combines TRBV7-9 with TRBJ2-7; 9 nucleotides match TRBD1. V dropped 6 bases and J dropped 2; count of bases not matched to a gene: 8. Germline CDR1 and CDR2: SEHNR and FQNEAQ (reference sequence). The CDR3 is 15 residues long. CDR3 DNA sequence: TGTGCCAGCAGGGGCGACAGGGGGTCACCCTACGAGCAGTACTTC. Amino acid sequence: CASRGDRGSPYEQYF.

The genes are TRBV4-3 and TRBJ2-7, with 9 bases lining up with TRBD1. Germline V gene sequence: CDR1 LGHNA, CDR2 YSLEER. The CDR3 loop spans 16 amino acids. V trimming: 1 base; J trimming: 2 bases; junction bases outside the gene matches: 6. The CDR3, as DNA: TGCGCCAGCAGCCAAGGAGCCGGGACAGGGACCTACGAGCAGTACTTC. Translated, it gives CASSQGAGTGTYEQYF.

This chain connects TRBV5-6 to TRBJ2-2; D is undetermined. The ends were cut back, 2 bases at V and 1 base at J, with 12 bases in the middle. Germline V gene lookup returns CDR1 SGHDT and CDR2 YYEEEE. There are 16 residues in the CDR3. CDR3 sequence reads: CASSFGNPGNTGELFF. For the CDR3, the DNA is TGTGCCAGCAGCTTTGGAAACCCGGGGAACACCGGGGAGCTGTTTTTT.

The rearrangement uses TRBV28 and TRBJ2-3; 8 nucleotides match TRBD1. This CDR3 comprises 13 residues. The V and J ends lost 6 bases and 4 bases, in that order; junction bases with no gene match: 3. CDR1 MDHEN and CDR2 SYDVKM come from the germline V gene. As DNA, the CDR3 is TGTGCCAGCAGGGACAGGGAATCAGATACGCAGTATTTT. This encodes CASRDRESDTQYF.

This clone appeared a few times. The chain uses TRBV6-1 and TRBJ2-6; no reliable D call. The germline V gene has CDR1 MNHNS and CDR2 SASEGT. This CDR3 comprises 14 residues. Trimming removed 8 bases at V and 0 bases at J, with 8 bases between. The CDR3 DNA is TGTGCCAGCGACGCTAGCTCTGGGGCCAACGTCCTGACTTTC. Residues: CASDASSGANVLTF.

The chain joins TRBV4-3 to TRBJ1-6, with 7 bases fitting TRBD1. Germline lookup yields CDR1 LGHNA and CDR2 YSLEER. The CDR3 loop spans 15 amino acids. Trimming at V came to 4 bases and at J to 5 bases, leaving 5 bases not matched to a gene. CDR3 sequence (DNA): TGCGCCAGCAGCCTCCGGGGGACAGATAATTCACCCCTCCACTTT. It is translated as CASSLRGTDNSPLHF.

The chain combines TRBV19 with TRBJ2-3, with TRBD1 matching over 9 bases. V shed 5 bases, J shed 2 bases, and the junction held 5 bases outside the gene matches. Germline lookup yields CDR1 LNHDA and CDR2 SQIVND (reference sequence). The CDR3 runs to 15 residues. For the CDR3, the DNA is TGTGCCAGTAGTCCAGGGACAGGGACCACAGATACGCAGTATTTT. Protein sequence: CASSPGTGTTDTQYF.

The count of this clone is one. The chain has TRBV4-2 and TRBJ2-3; 15 bases line up with TRBD2. V lost 3 bases, J lost 3 bases, and 4 bases stayed unmatched. The length of the CDR3 is 17 residues. Germline-derived CDR1 and CDR2 are LGHNA and YNFKEQ. The CDR3 sequence: CASSHRTSGGVTDTQYF. CDR3 DNA: TGTGCCAGCAGCCACCGGACTAGCGGGGGGGTGACAGATACGCAGTATTTT.

V and J are TRBV11-3 and TRBJ2-5; D perhaps matches TRBD1 (6 bases). The V end was cut by 5 bases, the J end by 2 bases, with 15 bases between. Looked up from germline, CDR1 is SGHNT and CDR2 is YENEEA. This CDR3 spans 15 amino acids. For the CDR3, the DNA is TGTGCCAGCAGCGGGGGTGGCAGGGGTCAAGAGACCCAGTACTTC. Translated: CASSGGGRGQETQYF.

The chain is built from TRBV15 and TRBJ2-2; D remains unclear. Per the germline V gene, CDR1 is LNHNV and CDR2 is YYDKDF (reference sequence). The CDR3 runs 15 residues. Trimming stripped 1 base from V and 2 bases from J, with 8 bases between. The CDR3 protein is CATSRGGTNTGELFF. In DNA form, the CDR3 reads TGTGCCACCAGCAGAGGTGGCACCAACACCGGGGAGCTGTTTTTT. Looking up the rest from reference TRBV15 and TRBJ2-2 gives the full variable domain: DAMVIQNPRYQVTQFGKPVTLSCSQTLNHNVMYWYQQKSSQAPKLLFHYYDKDFNNEADTPDNFQSRRPNTSFCFLDIRSPGLGDTAMYLCATSRGGTNTGELFFGEGSRLTVL.

The chain is built from TRBV19 and TRBJ1-6; 7 bases agree with TRBD1. The ends lost 9 bases at V and 14 bases at J; junction bases unmatched: 10. Germline CDR1 and CDR2: LNHDA and SQIVND (reference sequence). The length of the CDR3 is 12 residues. The chain's CDR3 is CASGNDRATLHF. The CDR3 coding sequence is TGTGCCAGCGGGAACGACAGGGCAACCCTCCACTTT.

This rearrangement joins TRBV30 to TRBJ2-2; 9 bases map to TRBD2. This CDR3 region has 15 residues. The V gene end was trimmed by 2 bases and the J gene end by 7 bases; junction bases not matched to a gene: 8. Germline CDR1 GTSNPN, CDR2 SVGIG (reference sequence). In DNA, the CDR3 is TGTGCCTGGAGTTACTGGCGGGGGGGTGGCGGGGAGCTGTTTTTT. It translates to CAWSYWRGGGGELFF.

Written as DNA, the CDR3 is TGCGCCAGCAGCTTGCCAGGACAAGAGCAGTACTTC. This encodes CASSLPGQEQYF. The gene calls are TRBV5-1 and TRBJ2-7; D is perhaps TRBD1 (5 bases). Trimming took 1 base from V and 7 from J, leaving 9 bases between them. The CDR3 runs to 12 residues. Germline CDR1 reads SGHRS; CDR2 reads YFSETQ. Drawing the rest from reference TRBV5-1 and TRBJ2-7, the complete variable domain is KAGVTQTPRYLIKTRGQQVTLSCSPISGHRSVSWYQQTPGQGLQFLFEYFSETQRNKGNFPGRFSGRQFSNSRSEMNVSTLELGDSALYLCASSLPGQEQYFGPGTRLTVT.

CDR3 protein: CASSLRTGNNYGYTF. The CDR3 DNA reads as TGTGCCAGCAGCTTGAGGACAGGGAATAACTATGGCTACACCTTC. The rearrangement joins TRBV5-4 to TRBJ1-2; 8 nucleotides line up with TRBD1. Germline loops: CDR1 SGHNT, CDR2 YYREEE (reference sequence). CDR3 length: 15 amino acids. Trimming took 1 base from V and 1 from J; bases not matched to a gene: 3.

This sequence joins TRBV5-1 and TRBJ2-3, with TRBD1 matching 8 bases. The CDR3 extends over 16 amino acids. V shed 4 bases, J shed 6 bases, and the junction held 13 bases outside the gene matches. The germline gives CDR1 SGHRS, CDR2 YFSETQ. The CDR3 sequence: CASSLGTGDLLDTQYF. The CDR3, as DNA: TGCGCCAGCAGCCTCGGGACAGGAGATCTCCTGGATACGCAGTATTTT.

The V call is TRBV5-1, the J call TRBJ1-3; no clear D gene. The CDR3 totals 16 residues. Trimming removed 4 bases from V and 0 bases from J, with 14 bases in between. The germline V gene has CDR1 SGHRS and CDR2 YFSETQ. CDR3 sequence reads: CASSIGYSHSGNTIYF. For the CDR3, the DNA is TGCGCCAGCAGCATAGGATACAGCCACTCTGGAAACACCATATATTTT.

The V and J genes are TRBV28 and TRBJ2-5, with a tentative D call TRBD2 (6 bases). The J call may be incorrect, as the DNA end agrees better with TRBJ2-7. CDR1 and CDR2 from the germline V gene are MDHEN and SYDVKM. The CDR3 runs 14 residues. CDR3 loop: CASSVPGELYEQYF. DNA of the CDR3: TGTGCCAGCAGTGTTCCGGGGGAACTCTACGAGCAGTACTTC.

This clone has more than one count but fewer than ten. The V call is TRBV27, the J call TRBJ1-2; perhaps TRBD1 as D (6 bases). V lost 6 bases and J 4 bases, leaving 9 bases between the germline ends. The length of the CDR3 is 12 residues. Germline CDR1 is MNHEY and CDR2 is SMNVEV (reference sequence). In DNA form, the CDR3 reads TGTGCCAGCAGAGGACAGCCCTATGGCTACACCTTC. Translation gives CASRGQPYGYTF.